This is a list of T cell receptor beta chains from one sample in a study of T cells after yellow fever vaccination. One entry per CDR3 protein, called by TCRdb with MiXCR from the 5' RACE reads. The sample has 300,000 to 350,000 distinct CDR3 sequences, about 4.5% seen once. Sequencing was performed on PBMCs, taken 15 days after the yellow fever booster vaccination. These receptors were collected from a man in his late teens or twenties who received the YFV17D yellow fever vaccine. Each CDR3 is given with its conserved first and last residue. D genes are given only for firm matches. Part of the rows lack a size; the others show once, few, many or a class for expanded clones.

CDR3 protein	CDR3 DNA	D gene	clone size	V gene	J gene
CSAGREAYTGELFF	TGCAGTGCAGGGAGGGAGGCGTACACCGGGGAGCTGTTTTTT	TRBD2	many	TRBV20-1	TRBJ2-2
CASSTHSSGAYNEQFF	TGTGCCAGCAGTACCCACTCTAGCGGGGCCTACAATGAGCAGTTCTTC	TRBD2	few	TRBV6-5	TRBJ2-1
CASSGLRGRGEQFF	TGTGCCAGCAGCGGCTTACGGGGGCGAGGAGAGCAGTTCTTC	-	many	TRBV7-2	TRBJ2-1
CASSRDWTGSDEQFF	TGTGCCAGCAGCCGAGATTGGACAGGGTCGGATGAGCAGTTCTTC	TRBD1	-	TRBV3-1	TRBJ2-1
CASRPDSGDGYEQYF	TGCGCCAGCAGGCCCGATAGCGGGGACGGGTACGAGCAGTACTTC	TRBD2	many	TRBV10-2	TRBJ2-7
CASSYSEDTQYF	TGTGCCAGCAGTTACTCGGAAGATACGCAGTATTTT	-	many	TRBV6-2/TRBV6-3	TRBJ2-3
CASSLDYGGQWNEQFF	TGCGCCAGCAGCTTGGACTACGGGGGGCAGTGGAATGAGCAGTTCTTC	-	few	TRBV5-1	TRBJ2-1
CASSQVEGSGNTIYF	TGTGCCAGCAGCCAAGTTGAAGGGTCTGGAAACACCATATATTTT	-	-	TRBV4-2	TRBJ1-3
CASRRNLGTGLNEQYF	TGTGCCAGCAGACGAAACTTGGGGACAGGTCTCAACGAGCAGTACTTC	TRBD1	many	TRBV12-3/TRBV12-4	TRBJ2-7
CSVGDNSYEQYF	TGCAGCGTTGGGGACAACTCCTACGAGCAGTACTTC	-	many	TRBV29-1	TRBJ2-7
CASSPGLAGGYQETQYF	TGCGCCAGCAGCCCCGGACTAGCGGGGGGTTATCAAGAGACCCAGTACTTC	TRBD2	-	TRBV5-1	TRBJ2-5
CASSGGSVTTDTQYF	TGCGCCAGCAGCGGTGGATCAGTAACCACAGATACGCAGTATTTT	-	few	TRBV5-1	TRBJ2-3
CASSRPDAHYGYTF	TGCGCCAGCAGCCGTCCGGACGCCCACTATGGCTACACCTTC	-	-	TRBV4-1	TRBJ1-2
CASSQDSPGWANVLTF	TGCGCCAGCAGCCAAGATTCTCCAGGCTGGGCCAACGTCCTGACTTTC	-	many	TRBV4-1	TRBJ2-6
CAWSFLGTNEKLFF	TGTGCCTGGAGTTTTCTCGGAACTAATGAAAAACTGTTTTTT	-	many	TRBV30	TRBJ1-4
CASSLGFRQETQYF	TGTGCCAGCAGCTTGGGGTTCAGACAAGAGACCCAGTACTTC	-	many	TRBV5-6	TRBJ2-5
CASSRTGVDKNIQYF	TGTGCCAGCAGCCGTACAGGGGTTGACAAAAACATTCAGTACTTC	TRBD1	many	TRBV12-3/TRBV12-4	TRBJ2-4
CASSSEQGADTQYF	TGTGCCAGCAGCTCTGAACAGGGGGCAGATACGCAGTATTTT	TRBD1	many	TRBV7-9	TRBJ2-3
CSASRANTGELFF	TGCAGTGCTAGTCGGGCGAACACCGGGGAGCTGTTTTTT	-	many	TRBV20-1	TRBJ2-2
CASSQVLLADTQYF	TGCGCCAGCAGCCAAGTTTTGCTAGCCGATACGCAGTATTTT	-	many	TRBV4-3	TRBJ2-3
CATSRGWQEGDTIYF	TGTGCCACCAGCAGAGGTTGGCAGGAGGGGGACACCATATATTTT	-	many	TRBV15	TRBJ1-3
CASSLSSSGGPYQETQYF	TGTGCCAGCAGCTTATCGTCTAGCGGGGGCCCGTACCAAGAGACCCAGTACTTC	TRBD2	many	TRBV7-2	TRBJ2-5
CATSASGDTQYF	TGTGCCACCAGCGCCTCAGGAGATACGCAGTATTTT	-	few	TRBV15	TRBJ2-3
CASSQGDRRGSYNSPLHF	TGTGCCAGCAGCCAAGGGGACCGCAGGGGATCCTATAATTCACCCCTCCACTTT	-	few	TRBV14	TRBJ1-6
CASSRAPRAEAFF	TGTGCCAGCAGCCGTGCCCCCCGCGCTGAAGCTTTCTTT	-	-	TRBV7-2	TRBJ1-1
CASSLVGSENTIYF	TGCGCCAGCAGCTTGGTGGGCAGTGAAAACACCATATATTTT	-	many	TRBV5-1	TRBJ1-3
CASSLQGNEKLFF	TGCGCCAGCAGCTTACAGGGGAATGAAAAACTGTTTTTT	TRBD1	many	TRBV5-1	TRBJ1-4
CASSLLRGGGTQYF	TGTGCCAGCAGCCTCCTGCGGGGGGGCGGTACGCAGTATTTT	TRBD2	many	TRBV11-2	TRBJ2-3
CASSQEDRARGDTQYF	TGCGCCAGCAGCCAAGAAGACAGGGCGAGGGGAGATACGCAGTATTTT	TRBD1	many	TRBV4-3	TRBJ2-3
CAIGTEPLVGANVLTF	TGTGCCATTGGGACGGAACCCTTAGTTGGGGCCAACGTCCTGACTTTC	-	-	TRBV10-3	TRBJ2-6
CASSGGGLYQETQYF	TGCGCCAGCAGTGGCGGCGGACTGTACCAAGAGACCCAGTACTTC	-	-	TRBV10-1	TRBJ2-5
CASSYEGGGNTIYF	TGTGCCAGCAGTTATGAGGGAGGTGGAAACACCATATATTTT	-	many	TRBV12-3/TRBV12-4	TRBJ1-3
CASSFGYRVTGELFF	TGTGCCAGCAGTTTTGGTTACAGGGTCACCGGGGAGCTGTTTTTT	-	-	TRBV6-2/TRBV6-3	TRBJ2-2
CAISGTRDSGANVLTF	TGTGCCATCAGTGGGACCCGAGACTCTGGGGCCAACGTCCTGACTTTC	-	many	TRBV10-3	TRBJ2-6
CASSLGGSGPGEQYF	TGTGCCAGCAGCTTAGGGGGAAGCGGCCCGGGGGAGCAGTACTTC	-	few	TRBV11-2	TRBJ2-7
CAWDRQGRGDTQYF	TGTGCCTGGGATAGACAGGGAAGAGGAGATACGCAGTATTTT	TRBD1	-	TRBV30	TRBJ2-3
CASSQRGRGGNEKLFF	TGTGCCAGCAGCCAACGGGGGCGCGGGGGTAATGAAAAACTGTTTTTT	-	few	TRBV3-1	TRBJ1-4
CASSVDFYVTEAFF	TGTGCCAGCAGCGTAGACTTCTATGTTACTGAAGCTTTCTTT	-	-	TRBV9	TRBJ1-1
CATSESGQGSANEKLFF	TGTGCCACCAGTGAGTCGGGACAGGGTTCTGCTAATGAAAAACTGTTTTTT	TRBD1	few	TRBV24-1	TRBJ1-4
CSVRTATSTDTQYF	TGCAGCGTCCGAACAGCCACTAGCACAGATACGCAGTATTTT	-	few	TRBV29-1	TRBJ2-3
CASSQGLAGVRDDTGELFF	TGCGCCAGCAGCCAAGGACTAGCGGGGGTGCGCGATGACACCGGGGAGCTGTTTTTT	TRBD2	few	TRBV4-3	TRBJ2-2
CASSDPGSQETQYF	TGCGCCAGCAGTGACCCGGGAAGCCAAGAGACCCAGTACTTC	-	few	TRBV10-2	TRBJ2-5
CASSAVGGNTIYF	TGTGCCAGCAGTGCGGTAGGGGGAAACACCATATATTTT	-	few	TRBV28	TRBJ1-3
CASSLGRRLYF	TGTGCCAGCAGCTTAGGTAGAAGGTTGTATTTT	-	many	TRBV11-2	TRBJ2-3
CATSGYSGANVLTF	TGTGCCACCAGCGGGTACTCTGGGGCCAACGTCCTGACTTTC	-	few	TRBV15	TRBJ2-6
CSARSPTGGWSPLHF	TGCAGTGCTAGATCGCCGACAGGGGGCTGGTCACCCCTCCACTTT	TRBD1	-	TRBV20-1	TRBJ1-6
CSVDAAGRQFF	TGCAGCGTTGATGCGGCGGGGAGGCAGTTCTTC	-	few	TRBV29-1	TRBJ2-1
CAWSRGNTDTQYF	TGTGCCTGGTCCAGGGGGAACACAGATACGCAGTATTTT	TRBD1	many	TRBV30	TRBJ2-3
CASSPRQGDSAPLHF	TGTGCCAGCTCACCACGGCAGGGAGATAGCGCACCCCTCCACTTT	-	many	TRBV18	TRBJ1-6
CASSQRQGIHEKLFF	TGCGCCAGCAGCCAGAGACAGGGGATTCATGAAAAACTGTTTTTT	TRBD1	few	TRBV4-3	TRBJ1-4
CASSTLDSPYGYTF	TGTGCCAGCAGTACTCTGGACAGTCCCTATGGCTACACCTTC	-	few	TRBV11-1	TRBJ1-2
CASSVDPDTQYF	TGTGCCAGCAGCGTAGACCCAGATACGCAGTATTTT	-	few	TRBV9	TRBJ2-3
CSAPGGLALRPGELFF	TGCAGTGCACCCGGAGGACTAGCACTGCGACCCGGGGAGCTGTTTTTT	TRBD2	many	TRBV20-1	TRBJ2-2
CSAPAGGAVRTDTQYF	TGCAGTGCGCCAGCAGGGGGTGCAGTCCGCACAGATACGCAGTATTTT	TRBD1	many	TRBV20-1	TRBJ2-3
CASSARTGGSSDSNQPQHF	TGTGCCAGCAGTGCCCGGACAGGGGGCTCGTCGGATAGCAATCAGCCCCAGCATTTT	TRBD1	many	TRBV6-6	TRBJ1-5